This entry lists 18 T cell receptor beta chains sequenced from one sample in a study of blood T cell repertoires in COVID-19. The data were produced by immunoSEQ multiplex PCR, yet TCRdb's version contains in-frame clones alone and is incomplete. The repertoire holds roughly 320,000 clones, with 65% to 90% as singletons. Specimen: PBMCs or T cells enriched from blood (not recorded which). Receptors originate from a young man who had recovered from COVID-19.

The J gene is TRBJ2-5, the V gene TRBV3-1 (or the pseudogene TRBV3-2); 7 nucleotides agree with TRBD1. The trim removed 4 bases at V and 3 bases at J, leaving 8 bases unmatched. The CDR3 extends over 15 amino acids. CDR1 LGHDT and CDR2 YNNKEL come from the germline V gene (reference sequence). The DNA of the CDR3 is TGTGCCAGCAGCCGAAGGGGGCAGGGAAAAGAGACCCAGTACTTC. This codes for CASSRRGQGKETQYF.

The V gene is TRBV5-5, the J gene TRBJ2-7; perhaps TRBD1 as D (6 bases). Germline CDR1 SGHKS, CDR2 YYEKEE (reference sequence). The V end was cut by 2 bases, the J end by 4 bases, with 13 bases between. CDR3 length equals 14 residues. The CDR3 DNA reads TGTGCCAGCAGCTTCCTGGACAGTCAATACGAGCAGTACTTC. Its translation: CASSFLDSQYEQYF.

The chain carries TRBV4-1 and TRBJ2-7; D gene uncertain. Trimming cost V 4 bases and J 2 bases, with 15 bases left between them. Germline CDR1 is MGHRA and CDR2 is YSYEKL. The CDR3 has 15 residues. The CDR3 nucleotides are TGCGCCAGCAGCCGACGACATTCGAACGCCTACGAGCAGTACTTC. It codes for CASSRRHSNAYEQYF.

The V gene is TRBV7-6, the J gene TRBJ2-1, with 8 nucleotides matching TRBD1. Germline V gives CDR1 SGHVS, CDR2 FNYEAQ. There are 18 residues in the CDR3. The V and J ends lost 2 bases and 0 bases, in that order; junction bases with no gene match: 9. CDR3 sequence reads: CASSLKFRTGSSYNEQFF. The CDR3 DNA follows: TGTGCCAGCAGCTTAAAATTTCGGACAGGGAGCTCCTACAATGAGCAGTTCTTC. Supplemented by reference TRBV7-6 and TRBJ2-1, the full variable domain reads GAGVSQSPRYKVTKRGQDVALRCDPISGHVSLYWYRQALGQGPEFLTYFNYEAQQDKSGLPNDRFSAERPEGSISTLTIQRTEQRDSAMYRCASSLKFRTGSSYNEQFFGPGTRLTVL.

The chain joins TRBV9 to TRBJ2-1, with 9 bases fitting TRBD1. Germline-derived CDR1 and CDR2 are SGDLS and YYNGEE. Germline trimming cut 4 bases from V and 2 bases from J; bases unmatched to any gene: 7. This CDR3 is built from 16 residues. The CDR3 bases are TGTGCCAGCAGCACGCGGACAGGGGCAGCCTACAATGAGCAGTTCTTC. Translated, it gives CASSTRTGAAYNEQFF. Together with reference TRBV9 and TRBJ2-1, the CDR3 gives the full variable domain: DSGVTQTPKHLITATGQRVTLRCSPRSGDLSVYWYQQSLDQGLQFLIQYYNGEERAKGNILERFSAQQFPDLHSELNLSSLELGDSALYFCASSTRTGAAYNEQFFGPGTRLTVL.

This clone was observed once. The J gene is TRBJ2-5, the V gene TRBV6-5; TRBD1 might be the D (8 bases). Trimming cost V 6 bases and J 5 bases, with 19 bases left between them. Germline-derived CDR1 and CDR2 are MNHEY and SVGAGI. This CDR3 is 15 amino acids long. CDR3 coding DNA: TGTGCCAGCAGCACAACAGGGGGAGGGCGTGAGACCCAGTACTTC. Its translation is CASSTTGGGRETQYF.

The sample holds many counts of this clone. This chain joins TRBV6-5 and TRBJ2-5; 10 bases align to TRBD1. This CDR3 contains 14 residues. V lost 6 bases, J lost 5 bases, and 6 bases stayed unmatched. Germline values: CDR1 MNHEY, CDR2 SVGAGI. In DNA form, the CDR3 reads TGTGCCAGCAGAGAGGACAGGGGGTTTGAGACCCAGTACTTC. Translation gives CASREDRGFETQYF.

The gene calls are TRBV11-2 and TRBJ1-2; D gene ambiguous. CDR1 is SGHAT, CDR2 FQNNGV, per germline. This CDR3 has 14 amino acids. V was pared by 5 bases and J by 8 bases, with 18 bases between. CDR3 in DNA: TGTGCCAGCAGCCTCGGGATTCTTCAAGGCGGCTACACCTTC. It encodes CASSLGILQGGYTF.

This clone was detected a few times. The chain is built from TRBV19 and TRBJ1-1, with TRBD1 matching 8 bases. Trimming removed 5 bases from V and 3 bases from J; junction bases left unmatched: 5. The CDR3 has 14 residues. Germline-derived CDR1 and CDR2 are LNHDA and SQIVND (reference sequence). CDR3 DNA sequence: TGTGCCAGTAGTCACAGGGGGGCGGACACTGAAGCTTTCTTT. Translated, it gives CASSHRGADTEAFF.

The table lists this clone with a few counts. The chain recombines TRBV6-5 with TRBJ2-7; the D gene is possibly TRBD1 (6 bases). The CDR3 has 15 amino acids. With 7 bases removed from V and 5 bases from J, the gap between germline ends came to 21 bases. CDR1 is MNHEY and CDR2 is SVGAGI in the germline V gene. CDR3 bases: TGTGCCAGCATCATTACTCAGGGGTTTTTACACGAGCAGTACTTC. As protein: CASIITQGFLHEQYF.

This chain links TRBV18 with TRBJ2-7; the match to TRBD1 covers 7 bases. Germline loops: CDR1 KGHSH, CDR2 LQKENI. The CDR3 sequence is 16 residues long. Unmatched junction bases numbered 10, after V lost 3 bases and J lost 2 bases. CDR3 protein: CASSPPGTANAYEQYF. DNA of the CDR3: TGTGCCAGCTCACCCCCCGGGACAGCAAATGCCTACGAGCAGTACTTC.

This chain links TRBV6-5 with TRBJ1-3; 7 nucleotides line up with TRBD1. Germline CDR1 reads MNHEY; CDR2 reads SVGAGI. V shed 6 bases, J shed 4 bases, and the junction held 6 bases outside the gene matches. The CDR3 covers 14 residues. CDR3 in DNA: TGTGCCAGCAGCATCGGGGGACAGGGAAACACCATATATTTT. Translation gives CASSIGGQGNTIYF.

The chain joins TRBV25-1 to TRBJ1-1, with D possibly being TRBD1 (6 bases). Germline values: CDR1 MGHDK, CDR2 SYGVNS. Trimming left V 6 bases short and J 4 bases short, with 15 bases between. This CDR3 is built from 14 residues. The CDR3 coding sequence is TGTGCCAGCAGAGAAGACAGGCGGGCCACTGAAGCTTTCTTT. It encodes CASREDRRATEAFF.

V gene TRBV29-1 combines with J gene TRBJ1-1; 9 bases line up with TRBD1. CDR1 and CDR2 from the germline V gene are SQVTM and ANQGSEA. V lost 6 bases to trimming and J lost 6 bases; unmatched junction nucleotides: 5. This CDR3 region has 12 residues. The CDR3: CSVGQGSAEAFF. The DNA of the CDR3 is TGCAGCGTGGGACAGGGCTCCGCTGAAGCTTTCTTT.

The chain is built from TRBV4-1 and TRBJ2-3, with D possibly being TRBD2 (6 bases). The V gene lost 6 bases and the J gene lost 1 base, with 17 bases spanning the gap. Germline V gives CDR1 MGHRA, CDR2 YSYEKL. This CDR3 spans 16 amino acids. The CDR3 loop reads CASRGGTGTGTDTQYF. DNA for the CDR3: TGCGCCAGCAGGGGGGGTACGGGGACGGGCACAGATACGCAGTATTTT.

This sequence joins TRBV24-1 and TRBJ1-1; D remains ambiguous. This CDR3 is 13 amino acids long. The germline V gene has CDR1 KGHDR and CDR2 SFDVKD. V dropped 7 bases and J dropped 4 bases, with 12 bases sitting between them. CDR3 in amino acids: CATRGGISTEAFF. The CDR3 coding sequence is TGTGCCACCAGAGGCGGGATATCCACTGAAGCTTTCTTT.

V is TRBV6-5 and J is TRBJ2-6; D gene unclear. Germline lookup yields CDR1 MNHEY and CDR2 SVGAGI. The CDR3 spans 15 residues. The V end lost 5 bases, the J end lost 3 bases, and 11 bases lay between the germline ends. The CDR3 protein is CASSPRLFGANVLTF. CDR3 nucleotide sequence: TGTGCCAGCAGTCCGCGGCTCTTTGGGGCCAACGTCCTGACTTTC.

The rearrangement joins TRBV19 to TRBJ1-4; the D is unclear. CDR3 length equals 12 residues. CDR1 is LNHDA, CDR2 SQIVND, per germline (reference sequence). V dropped 2 bases and J dropped 13 bases, with 11 bases sitting between them. The CDR3 DNA is TGTGCCAGTAGTATATCCGGGGAGAGACTGTTTTTT. It encodes CASSISGERLFF. The complete variable domain, with remaining parts taken from reference TRBV19 and TRBJ1-4, reads DGGITQSPKYLFRKEGQNVTLSCEQNLNHDAMYWYRQDPGQGLRLIYYSQIVNDFQKGDIAEGYSVSREKKESFPLTVTSAQKNPTAFYLCASSISGERLFFGSGTQLSVL.